The clone carrying this T cell receptor beta chain was recorded a few times. These data come from a study of CD8+CD57+ T cells in acquired aplastic anemia. The template used for profiling TCR beta VDJ and CDR3 was genomic DNA. MiXCR was run by TCRdb on the reads, yielding one entry per CDR3 protein. In the table there are under 75,000 distinct CDR3 sequences, under 65% of which are singletons. Germline CDR1 and CDR2: KGHDR and SFDVKD. This CDR3 region has 12 residues. The ends were cut back, 5 bases at V and 6 bases at J, with 7 bases in the middle. Sequenced: sorted CD4+, CD8+, or CD8+CD57+ T cells (not recorded which) from PBMCs. This rearrangement joins TRBV24-1 to TRBJ2-1; unclear D gene. This receptor was taken from a human donor in good health, serving as a control. Here the CDR3 DNA reads TGTGCCACCAGTGTCGTAGGCAATGAGCAGTTCTTC. Translation: CATSVVGNEQFF.